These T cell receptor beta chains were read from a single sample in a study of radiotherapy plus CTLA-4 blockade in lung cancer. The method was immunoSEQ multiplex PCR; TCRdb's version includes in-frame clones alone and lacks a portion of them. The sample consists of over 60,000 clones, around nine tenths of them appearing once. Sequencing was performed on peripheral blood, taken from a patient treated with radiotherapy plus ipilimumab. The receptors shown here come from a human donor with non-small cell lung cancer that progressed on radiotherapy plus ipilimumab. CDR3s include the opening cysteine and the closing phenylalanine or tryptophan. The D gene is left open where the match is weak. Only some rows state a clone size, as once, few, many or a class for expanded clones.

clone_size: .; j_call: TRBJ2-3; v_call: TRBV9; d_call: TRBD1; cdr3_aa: CASSVTGVHTDTQYF; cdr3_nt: TGTGCCAGCAGCGTGACAGGGGTTCACACAGATACGCAGTATTTT
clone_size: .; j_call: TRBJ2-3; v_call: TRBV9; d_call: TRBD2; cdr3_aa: CASSVSGSTDTQYF; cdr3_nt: TGTGCCAGCAGCGTTAGCGGGAGCACAGATACGCAGTATTTT
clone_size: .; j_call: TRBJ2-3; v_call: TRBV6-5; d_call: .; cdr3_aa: CASSPLGQGGDTQYF; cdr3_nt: TGTGCCAGCAGTCCCCTGGGGCAGGGAGGAGATACGCAGTATTTT
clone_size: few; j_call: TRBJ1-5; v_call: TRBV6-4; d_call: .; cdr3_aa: CARFPLQHF; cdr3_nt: TGTGCCAGGTTCCCCCTCCAGCATTTT
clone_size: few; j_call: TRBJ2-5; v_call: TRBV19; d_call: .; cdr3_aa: CASSDISVETQYF; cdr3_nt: TGTGCCAGTAGTGACATAAGCGTAGAGACCCAGTACTTC
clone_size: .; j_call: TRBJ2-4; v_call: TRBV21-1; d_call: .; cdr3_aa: CASSTGIFFGRALGNIQYF; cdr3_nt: TGTGCCAGCAGCACCGGAATCTTCTTCGGGCGGGCCTTGGGAAACATTCAGTACTTC
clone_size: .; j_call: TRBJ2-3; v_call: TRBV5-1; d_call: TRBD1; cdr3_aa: CASSFQGETDTQYF; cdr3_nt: TGCGCCAGCAGCTTCCAGGGGGAAACAGATACGCAGTATTTT
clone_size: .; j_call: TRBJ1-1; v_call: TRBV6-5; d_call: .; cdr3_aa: CASSSGTEAFF; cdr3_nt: TGTGCCAGCAGTTCAGGCACTGAAGCTTTCTTT
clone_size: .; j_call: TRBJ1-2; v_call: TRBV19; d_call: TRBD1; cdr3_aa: CATTDRGKGGYTF; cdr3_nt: TGTGCCACAACGGACAGGGGAAAGGGGGGCTACACCTTC
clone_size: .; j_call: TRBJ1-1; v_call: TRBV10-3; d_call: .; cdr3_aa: CAISESEGRGAFF; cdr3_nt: TGTGCCATCAGTGAGTCTGAGGGAAGGGGAGCTTTCTTT
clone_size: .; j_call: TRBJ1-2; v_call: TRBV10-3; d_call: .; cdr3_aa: CAIRDDTTNYGYTF; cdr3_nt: TGTGCCATCAGAGATGACACCACTAACTATGGCTACACCTTC
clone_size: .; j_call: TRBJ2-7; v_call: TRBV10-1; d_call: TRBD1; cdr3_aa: CASSPGTGGRDEQYF; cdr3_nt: TGCGCCAGCAGCCCCGGGACAGGGGGCCGAGACGAGCAGTACTTC
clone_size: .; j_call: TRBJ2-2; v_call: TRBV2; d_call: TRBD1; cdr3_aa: CASSNSGTGGFTGELFF; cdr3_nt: TGTGCCAGCAGTAACTCCGGGACAGGGGGTTTCACCGGGGAGCTGTTTTTT
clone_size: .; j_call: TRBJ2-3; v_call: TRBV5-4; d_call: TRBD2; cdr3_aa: CASSSRLAGGTDTQYF; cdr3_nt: TGTGCCAGCAGCTCTAGACTAGCGGGAGGCACAGATACGCAGTATTTT
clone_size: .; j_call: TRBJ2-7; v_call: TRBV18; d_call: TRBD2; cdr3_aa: CASSPGDYPYEQYF; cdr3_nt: TGTGCCAGCTCACCGGGGGACTACCCCTACGAGCAGTACTTC
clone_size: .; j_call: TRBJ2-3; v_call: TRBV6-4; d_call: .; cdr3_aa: CASSDTGHSTDTQYF; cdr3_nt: TGTGCCAGCAGTGACACGGGACACAGCACAGATACGCAGTATTTT
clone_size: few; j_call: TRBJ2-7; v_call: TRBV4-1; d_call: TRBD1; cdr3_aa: CASSQSDRGLVEQYF; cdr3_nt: TGCGCCAGCAGCCAAAGCGACAGGGGGTTGGTCGAGCAGTACTTC
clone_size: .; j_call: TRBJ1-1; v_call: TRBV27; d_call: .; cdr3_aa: CASGGRIYTEAFF; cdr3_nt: TGTGCCAGCGGCGGGAGGATCTACACTGAAGCTTTCTTT
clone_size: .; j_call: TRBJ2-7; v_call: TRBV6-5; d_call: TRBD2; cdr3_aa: CASKSSGSSYEQYF; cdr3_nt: TGTGCCAGCAAGTCGAGCGGGAGCTCCTACGAGCAGTACTTC
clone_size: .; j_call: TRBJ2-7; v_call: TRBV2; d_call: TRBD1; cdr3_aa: CAISSSVTGGGEQYF; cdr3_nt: TGTGCCATCTCATCTTCAGTTACAGGGGGCGGTGAGCAGTACTTC
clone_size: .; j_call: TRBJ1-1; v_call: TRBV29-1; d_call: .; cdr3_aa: CSVEERVQGTEAFF; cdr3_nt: TGCAGCGTTGAAGAAAGGGTACAGGGAACTGAAGCTTTCTTT
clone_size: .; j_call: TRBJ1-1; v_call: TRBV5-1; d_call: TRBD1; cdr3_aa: CASSPDRVTEAFF; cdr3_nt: TGCGCCAGCAGCCCCGACAGGGTTACTGAAGCTTTCTTT
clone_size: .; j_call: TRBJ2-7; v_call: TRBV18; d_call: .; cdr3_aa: CASSPPGGAGGEQYF; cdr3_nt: TGTGCCAGCTCACCCCCGGGGGGCGCCGGAGGAGAGCAGTACTTC
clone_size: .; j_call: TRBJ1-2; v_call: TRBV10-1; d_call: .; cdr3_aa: CASSDSSYGYTF; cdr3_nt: TGCGCCAGCAGTGACAGCAGCTATGGCTACACCTTC
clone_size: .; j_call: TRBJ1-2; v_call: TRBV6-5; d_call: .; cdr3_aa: CASSYSEGTVNYGYTF; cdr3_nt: TGTGCCAGCAGTTACTCAGAGGGGACGGTAAACTATGGCTACACCTTC
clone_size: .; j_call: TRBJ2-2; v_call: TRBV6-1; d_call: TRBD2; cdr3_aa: CASSDGLAGKPVGELFF; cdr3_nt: TGTGCCAGCAGTGACGGGCTAGCGGGAAAGCCCGTCGGGGAGCTGTTTTTT
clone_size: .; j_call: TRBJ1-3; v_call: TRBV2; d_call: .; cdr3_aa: CASKPGISGNTIYF; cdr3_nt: TGTGCCAGCAAGCCAGGGATTTCTGGAAACACCATATATTTT
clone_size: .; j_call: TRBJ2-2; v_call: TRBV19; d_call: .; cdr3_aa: CASIPGTVNTGELFF; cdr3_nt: TGTGCCAGTATTCCCGGGACGGTGAACACCGGGGAGCTGTTTTTT
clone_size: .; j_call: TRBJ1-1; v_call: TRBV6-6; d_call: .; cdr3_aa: CASTPKGWTEAFF; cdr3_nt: TGTGCCAGTACGCCTAAGGGGTGGACTGAAGCTTTCTTT
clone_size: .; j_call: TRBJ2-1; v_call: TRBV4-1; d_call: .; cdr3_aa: CASSQEDPLGPDNEQFF; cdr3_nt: TGCGCCAGCAGCCAAGAAGACCCCCTAGGCCCAGACAATGAGCAGTTCTTC
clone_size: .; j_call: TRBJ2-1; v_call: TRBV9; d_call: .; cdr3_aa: CASSPVDGRMNNEQFF; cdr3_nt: TGTGCCAGCAGCCCCGTTGACGGGAGAATGAACAATGAGCAGTTCTTC
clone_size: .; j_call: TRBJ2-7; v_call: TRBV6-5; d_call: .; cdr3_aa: CASSSPGTSEQYF; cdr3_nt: TGTGCCAGCAGTTCCCCGGGTACTTCCGAGCAGTACTTC
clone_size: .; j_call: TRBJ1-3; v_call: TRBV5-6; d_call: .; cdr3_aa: CASSLRQVGNTIYF; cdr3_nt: TGTGCCAGCAGCTTGCGACAGGTGGGAAACACCATATATTTT
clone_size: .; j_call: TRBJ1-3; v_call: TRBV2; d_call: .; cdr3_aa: CASLIEQGSTIYF; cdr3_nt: TGTGCCAGCCTTATCGAACAGGGAAGCACCATATATTTT
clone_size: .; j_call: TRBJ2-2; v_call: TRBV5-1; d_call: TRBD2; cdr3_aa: CASSLVLLAGHANTGELFF; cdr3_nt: TGCGCCAGCAGCTTGGTTCTACTAGCGGGGCACGCGAACACCGGGGAGCTGTTTTTT
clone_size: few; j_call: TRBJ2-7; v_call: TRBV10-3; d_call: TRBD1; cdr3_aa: CAISDLGQGSYEQYF; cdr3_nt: TGTGCCATCAGTGATTTGGGACAGGGATCCTACGAGCAGTACTTC
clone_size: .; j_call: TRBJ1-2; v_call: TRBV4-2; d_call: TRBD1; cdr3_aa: CASSPRGIAGQGYGYTF; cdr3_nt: TGTGCCAGCAGCCCCAGAGGTATTGCGGGACAGGGTTATGGCTACACCTTC
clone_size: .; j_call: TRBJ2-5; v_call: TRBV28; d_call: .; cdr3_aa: CASGETQYF; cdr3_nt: TGTGCCAGCGGGGAGACCCAGTACTTC
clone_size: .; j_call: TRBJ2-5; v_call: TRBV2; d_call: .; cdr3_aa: CASRGIEQETQYF; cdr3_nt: TGTGCCAGCAGGGGAATAGAACAAGAGACCCAGTACTTC
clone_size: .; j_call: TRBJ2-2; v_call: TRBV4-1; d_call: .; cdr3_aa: CASSQVDWTHRGAVF; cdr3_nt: TGCGCCAGCAGCCAAGTGGACTGGACACACCGGGGAGCTGTTTTT
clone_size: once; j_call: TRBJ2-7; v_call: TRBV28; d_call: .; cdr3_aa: CASSVSLYEQYF; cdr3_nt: TGTGCCAGCTCAGTTTCCCTCTACGAGCAGTACTTC
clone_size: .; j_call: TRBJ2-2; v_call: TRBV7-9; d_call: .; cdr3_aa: CASSRKNSGELFF; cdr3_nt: TGTGCCAGCAGCCGTAAAAACTCTGGGGAGCTGTTTTTT
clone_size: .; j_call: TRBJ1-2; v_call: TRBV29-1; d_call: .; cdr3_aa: CSVELATGYGYTF; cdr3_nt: TGCAGCGTTGAACTGGCGACGGGGTATGGCTACACCTTC
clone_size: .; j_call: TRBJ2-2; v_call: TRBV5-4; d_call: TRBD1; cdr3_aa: CASSAGTGNTGELFF; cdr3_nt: TGTGCCAGCAGCGCCGGGACAGGAAACACCGGGGAGCTGTTTTTT
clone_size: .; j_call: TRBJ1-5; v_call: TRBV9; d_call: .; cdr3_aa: CASSVAACRMGSNQPQHF; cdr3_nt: TGTGCCAGCAGCGTAGCGGCCTGCCGAATGGGGAGCAATCAGCCCCAGCATTTT
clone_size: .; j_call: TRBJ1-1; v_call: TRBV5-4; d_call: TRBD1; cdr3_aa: CASSPDRVGTEAFF; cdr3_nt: TGTGCCAGCAGCCCCGACAGGGTCGGAACTGAAGCTTTCTTT
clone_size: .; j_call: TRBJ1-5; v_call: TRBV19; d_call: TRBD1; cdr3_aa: CASSIGRLTGTADQPQHF; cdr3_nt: TGTGCCAGTAGTATCGGGAGACTGACAGGGACCGCGGATCAGCCCCAGCATTTT
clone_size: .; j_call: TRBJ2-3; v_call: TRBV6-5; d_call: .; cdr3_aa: CASSDSLNTQYF; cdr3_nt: TGTGCCAGCAGTGACAGCCTCAATACGCAGTATTTT
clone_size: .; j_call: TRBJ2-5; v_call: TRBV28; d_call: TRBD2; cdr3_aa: CASSLFGGRASKTQYF; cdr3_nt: TGTGCCAGCAGTTTATTTGGCGGGAGGGCGTCGAAGACCCAGTACTTC
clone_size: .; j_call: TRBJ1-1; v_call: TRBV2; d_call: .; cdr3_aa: CASSRTEAFF; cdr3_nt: TGTGCCAGCAGTCGGACTGAAGCTTTCTTT
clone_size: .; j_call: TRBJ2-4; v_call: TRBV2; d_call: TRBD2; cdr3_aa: CASREGLAGGENIQYF; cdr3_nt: TGTGCCAGCAGGGAGGGACTAGCGGGAGGGGAAAACATTCAGTACTTC
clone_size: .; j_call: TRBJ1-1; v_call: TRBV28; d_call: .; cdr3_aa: CASSLQGPMNTEAFF; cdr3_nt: TGTGCCAGCAGTTTGCAGGGGCCAATGAACACTGAAGCTTTCTTT
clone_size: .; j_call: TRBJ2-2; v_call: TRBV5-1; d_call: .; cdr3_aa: CASSLAWAGELFF; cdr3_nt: TGCGCCAGCAGCTTGGCCTGGGCCGGGGAGCTGTTTTTT
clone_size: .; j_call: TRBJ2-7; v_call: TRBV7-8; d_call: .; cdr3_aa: CASSSDSISEQYF; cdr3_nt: TGTGCCAGCAGCTCGGACAGCATAAGCGAGCAGTACTTC
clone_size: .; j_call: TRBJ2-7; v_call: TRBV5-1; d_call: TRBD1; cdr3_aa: CASSPRQGDEQYF; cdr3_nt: TGCGCCAGCAGCCCCCGACAGGGTGACGAGCAGTACTTC
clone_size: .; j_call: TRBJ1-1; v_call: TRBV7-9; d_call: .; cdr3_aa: CASSSTTVNTEAFF; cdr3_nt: TGTGCCAGCAGCTCAACGACAGTAAACACTGAAGCTTTCTTT